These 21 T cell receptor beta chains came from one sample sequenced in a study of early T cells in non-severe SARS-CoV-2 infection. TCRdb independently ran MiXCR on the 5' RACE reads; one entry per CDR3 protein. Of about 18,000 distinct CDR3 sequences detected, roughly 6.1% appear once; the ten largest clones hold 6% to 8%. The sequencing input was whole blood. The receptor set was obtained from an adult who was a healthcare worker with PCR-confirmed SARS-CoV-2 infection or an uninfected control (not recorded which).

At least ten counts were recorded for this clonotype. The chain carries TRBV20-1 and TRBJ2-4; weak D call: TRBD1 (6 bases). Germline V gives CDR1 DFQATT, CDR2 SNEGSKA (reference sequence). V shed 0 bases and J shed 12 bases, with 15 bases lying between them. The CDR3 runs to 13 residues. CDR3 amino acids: CSARDPTGRAQYF. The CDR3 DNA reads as TGCAGTGCTAGAGATCCCACAGGGAGAGCTCAGTACTTC.

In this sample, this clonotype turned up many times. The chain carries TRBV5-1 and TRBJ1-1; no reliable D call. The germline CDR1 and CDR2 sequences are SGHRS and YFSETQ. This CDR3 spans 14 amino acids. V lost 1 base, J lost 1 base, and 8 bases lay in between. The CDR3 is CASSLRSSNTEAFF. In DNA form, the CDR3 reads TGCGCCAGCAGCTTGCGGTCTTCGAACACTGAAGCTTTCTTT.

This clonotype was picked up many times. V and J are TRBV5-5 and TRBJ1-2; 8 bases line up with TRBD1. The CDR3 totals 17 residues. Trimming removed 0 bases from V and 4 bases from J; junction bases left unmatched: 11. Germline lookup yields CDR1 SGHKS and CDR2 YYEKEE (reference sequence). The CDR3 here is CASSLDGQGISGYGYTF. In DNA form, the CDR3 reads TGTGCCAGCAGCTTGGATGGACAGGGAATTTCCGGCTATGGCTACACCTTC.

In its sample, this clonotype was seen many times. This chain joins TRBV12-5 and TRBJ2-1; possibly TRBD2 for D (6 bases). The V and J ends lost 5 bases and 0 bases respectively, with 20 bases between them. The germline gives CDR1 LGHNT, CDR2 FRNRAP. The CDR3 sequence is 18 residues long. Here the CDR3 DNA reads TGTGCTAGTGGTCCGGGGCCGAGGGGACTGAGCTCCTACAATGAGCAGTTCTTC. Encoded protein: CASGPGPRGLSSYNEQFF.

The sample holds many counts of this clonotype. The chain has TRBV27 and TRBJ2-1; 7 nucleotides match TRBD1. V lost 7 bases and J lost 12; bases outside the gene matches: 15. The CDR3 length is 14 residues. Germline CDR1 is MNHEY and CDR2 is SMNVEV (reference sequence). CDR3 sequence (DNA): TGTGCCAGCACCATGCGGCTAGGGGGCTTTGCGCAGTTCTTC. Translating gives CASTMRLGGFAQFF.

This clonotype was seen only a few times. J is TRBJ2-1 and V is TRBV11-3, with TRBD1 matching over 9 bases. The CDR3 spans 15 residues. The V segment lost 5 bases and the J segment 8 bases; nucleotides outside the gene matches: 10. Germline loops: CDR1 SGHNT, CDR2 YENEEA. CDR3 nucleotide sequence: TGTGCCAGCAGCCCAACCGACAGGGGGGTCCATGAGCAGTTCTTC. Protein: CASSPTDRGVHEQFF.

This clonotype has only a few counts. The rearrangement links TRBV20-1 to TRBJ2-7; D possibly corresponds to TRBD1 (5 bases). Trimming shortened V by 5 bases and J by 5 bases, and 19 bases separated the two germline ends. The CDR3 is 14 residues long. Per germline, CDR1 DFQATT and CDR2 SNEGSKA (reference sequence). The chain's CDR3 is CSAPRQGMADEQYF. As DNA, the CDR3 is TGCAGTGCTCCCCGCCAGGGTATGGCGGACGAGCAGTACTTC.

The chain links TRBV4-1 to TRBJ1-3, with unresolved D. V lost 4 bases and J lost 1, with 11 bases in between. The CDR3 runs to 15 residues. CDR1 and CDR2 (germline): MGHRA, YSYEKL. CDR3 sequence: CASSPQTQSGNTIYF. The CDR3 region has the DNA TGCGCCAGCAGCCCACAGACTCAGTCTGGAAACACCATATATTTT.

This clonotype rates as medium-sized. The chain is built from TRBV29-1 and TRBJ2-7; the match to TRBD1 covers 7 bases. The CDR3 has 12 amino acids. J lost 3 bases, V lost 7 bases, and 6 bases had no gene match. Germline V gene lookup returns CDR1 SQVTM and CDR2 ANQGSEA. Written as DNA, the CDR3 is TGCAGCGCCCGGGACAGATTCTACGAGCAGTACTTC. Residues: CSARDRFYEQYF.

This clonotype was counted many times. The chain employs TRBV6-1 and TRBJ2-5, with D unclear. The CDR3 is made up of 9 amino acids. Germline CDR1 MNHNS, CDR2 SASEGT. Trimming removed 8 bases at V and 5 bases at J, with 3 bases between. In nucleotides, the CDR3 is TGTGCCAGCGGGGAGACCCAGTACTTC. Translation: CASGETQYF.

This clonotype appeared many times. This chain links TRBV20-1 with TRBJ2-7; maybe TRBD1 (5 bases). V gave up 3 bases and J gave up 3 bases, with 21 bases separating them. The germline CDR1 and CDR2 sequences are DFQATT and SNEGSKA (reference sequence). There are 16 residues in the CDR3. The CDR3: CSASRGTAQPYYEQYF. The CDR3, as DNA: TGCAGTGCTAGTAGGGGAACAGCCCAACCCTACTACGAGCAGTACTTC.

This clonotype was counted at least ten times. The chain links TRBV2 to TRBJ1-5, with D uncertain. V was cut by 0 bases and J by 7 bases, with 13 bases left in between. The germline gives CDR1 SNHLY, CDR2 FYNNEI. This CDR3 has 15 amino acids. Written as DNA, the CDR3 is TGTGCCAGCAGTGAAGCTAAGGCAGAGGGACAGCCCCAGCATTTT. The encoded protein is CASSEAKAEGQPQHF.

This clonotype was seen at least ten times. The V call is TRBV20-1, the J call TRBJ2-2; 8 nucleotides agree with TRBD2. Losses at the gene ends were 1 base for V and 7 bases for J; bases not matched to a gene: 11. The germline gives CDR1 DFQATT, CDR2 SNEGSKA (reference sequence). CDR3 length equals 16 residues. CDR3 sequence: CSARGRVGRAIGELFF. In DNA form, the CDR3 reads TGCAGTGCTAGAGGACGTGTCGGGAGGGCCATCGGGGAGCTGTTTTTT.

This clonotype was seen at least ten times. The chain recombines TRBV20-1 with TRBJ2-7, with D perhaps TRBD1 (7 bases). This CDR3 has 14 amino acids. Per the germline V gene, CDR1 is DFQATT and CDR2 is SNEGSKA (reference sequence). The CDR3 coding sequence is TGCAGCCCATCGCCCAGGGGGGCTTCCTACGAGCAGTACTTC. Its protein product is CSPSPRGASYEQYF.

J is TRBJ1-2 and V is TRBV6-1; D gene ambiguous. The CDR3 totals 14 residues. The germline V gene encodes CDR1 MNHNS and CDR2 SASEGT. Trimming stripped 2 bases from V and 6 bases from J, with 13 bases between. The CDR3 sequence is CASSERTDQNGYTF. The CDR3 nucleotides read TGTGCCAGCAGTGAAAGAACAGATCAAAATGGCTACACCTTC.

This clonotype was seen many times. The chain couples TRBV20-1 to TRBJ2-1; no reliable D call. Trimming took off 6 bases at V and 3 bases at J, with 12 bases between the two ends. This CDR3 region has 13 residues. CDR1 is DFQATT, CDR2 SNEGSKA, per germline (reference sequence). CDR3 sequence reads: CSALPSSYNEQFF. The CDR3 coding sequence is TGCAGTGCATTACCGAGTAGCTACAATGAGCAGTTCTTC.

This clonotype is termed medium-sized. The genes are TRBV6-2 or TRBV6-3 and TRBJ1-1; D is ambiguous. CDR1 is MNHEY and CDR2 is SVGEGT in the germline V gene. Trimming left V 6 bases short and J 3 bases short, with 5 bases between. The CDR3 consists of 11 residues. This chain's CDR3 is CASSYDTEAFF. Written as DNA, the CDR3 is TGTGCCAGCAGCTACGACACTGAAGCTTTCTTT.

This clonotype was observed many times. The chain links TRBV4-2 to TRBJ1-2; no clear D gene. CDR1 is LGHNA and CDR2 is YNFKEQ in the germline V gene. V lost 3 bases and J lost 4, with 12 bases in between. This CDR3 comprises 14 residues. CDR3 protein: CASSHVLPPYGYTF. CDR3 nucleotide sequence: TGTGCCAGCAGCCATGTTCTACCGCCCTATGGCTACACCTTC.

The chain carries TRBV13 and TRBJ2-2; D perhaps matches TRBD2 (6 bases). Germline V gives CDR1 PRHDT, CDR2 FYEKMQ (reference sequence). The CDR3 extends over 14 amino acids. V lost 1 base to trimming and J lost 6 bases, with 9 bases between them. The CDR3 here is CASSLVSSAGELFF. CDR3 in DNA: TGTGCCAGCAGCTTAGTTTCTAGCGCCGGGGAGCTGTTTTTT.

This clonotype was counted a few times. DNA of the CDR3: TGCGCCAGCAGCCAACGACTAGGGCGCCAAGAGACCCAGTACTTC. Translation gives CASSQRLGRQETQYF. The chain links TRBV4-1 to TRBJ2-5; D perhaps matches TRBD2 (6 bases). The length of the CDR3 is 15 residues. V was pared by 2 bases and J by 1 base, with 11 bases between. CDR1 is MGHRA and CDR2 is YSYEKL in the germline V gene.

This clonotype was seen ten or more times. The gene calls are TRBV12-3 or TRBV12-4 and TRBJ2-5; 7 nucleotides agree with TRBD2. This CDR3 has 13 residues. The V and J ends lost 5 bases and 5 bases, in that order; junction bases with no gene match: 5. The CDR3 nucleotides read TGTGCCAGCAGTCGAGCGGGGTGGGAGACCCAGTACTTC. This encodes CASSRAGWETQYF.